Presented here are 21 T cell receptor beta chains from one specimen sequenced in a study of identical twins. TCRdb re-analysed the 5' RACE reads in MiXCR, keeping a single row per CDR3 protein. The sample records about 530,000 distinct CDR3 sequences, 20% to 25% being singletons. These data were also reused for a study on yellow fever vaccine responses in identical twins.

Sequenced: CD4+ T cells sorted from blood. The receptors originated from a woman under 30 in good health.

J is TRBJ2-2 and V is TRBV12-3 or TRBV12-4; tentatively, D is TRBD1 (6 bases). Trimming cost V 5 bases and J 3 bases, with 16 bases left between them. This CDR3 comprises 16 residues. CDR3 region: CASSKLQGLYTGELFF. CDR3 DNA sequence: TGTGCCAGCAGTAAACTCCAGGGGCTGTACACCGGGGAGCTGTTTTTT.

The CDR3 coding sequence is TGTGCCATCAGCCCTGGGGCGGTCTCTCCCACAGATACGCAGTATTTT. Protein sequence: CAISPGAVSPTDTQYF. The chain is built from TRBV10-3 and TRBJ2-3; TRBD1 is a possible D gene (5 bases). V lost 6 bases to trimming and J lost 2 bases, with 18 bases between them. The V gene's germline CDR1 is ENHRY and CDR2 SYGVKD. The CDR3 contains 16 residues.

The chain has TRBV9 and TRBJ2-1; D unclear. Trimming left V 1 base short and J 8 bases short, with 19 bases between. The CDR3 is 16 amino acids. The V gene's germline CDR1 is SGDLS and CDR2 YYNGEE. The CDR3 loop reads CASSVTYRTPSDEQFF. The CDR3 DNA is TGTGCCAGCAGCGTAACCTACCGAACCCCCTCGGATGAGCAGTTCTTC.

The rearrangement uses TRBV28 and TRBJ2-1; a possible D gene is TRBD2 (6 bases). The germline V gene has CDR1 MDHEN and CDR2 SYDVKM. V gave up 1 base and J gave up 9 bases, with 16 bases separating them. This CDR3 region has 15 residues. DNA of the CDR3: TGTGCCAGCAGTTTATCCGCCTCCGGGGGAGGTGAGCAGTTCTTC. As protein: CASSLSASGGGEQFF.

The chain recombines TRBV29-1 with TRBJ1-5; D possibly corresponds to TRBD1 (5 bases). The CDR3 has 13 residues. V lost 3 bases to trimming and J lost 4 bases, with 10 bases between them. Per the germline V gene, CDR1 is SQVTM and CDR2 is ANQGSEA. The CDR3 region is CSVEMGGNQPQHF. The CDR3 DNA sequence: TGCAGCGTTGAGATGGGGGGGAATCAGCCCCAGCATTTT. Full variable domain (remainder filled in from reference TRBV29-1 and TRBJ1-5): SAVISQKPSRDICQRGTSLTIQCQVDSQVTMMFWYRQQPGQSLTLIATANQGSEATYESGFVIDKFPISRPNLTFSTLTVSNMSPEDSSIYLCSVEMGGNQPQHFGDGTRLSIL.

The chain recombines TRBV24-1 with TRBJ2-7; 8 bases align to TRBD2. V was pared by 4 bases and J by 0 bases, with 4 bases of the junction left unmatched. The CDR3 is made up of 15 amino acids. CDR1 and CDR2 (germline): KGHDR, SFDVKD. CDR3 in DNA: TGTGCCACCAGTGACCCCGGGAGGGCCTCCTACGAGCAGTACTTC. Amino acids: CATSDPGRASYEQYF.

The sample holds a few counts of this clonotype. The rearrangement joins TRBV25-1 to TRBJ1-1, with TRBD1 as a possible D gene (5 bases). Germline V CDR1 and CDR2: MGHDK, SYGVNS. The germline V and J ends were trimmed by 2 bases and 5 bases, with 15 bases remaining between them. This CDR3 spans 15 amino acids. In DNA, the CDR3 is TGTGCCAGCAGTGAAGGCGGGGGTTGGAGGACTGAAGCTTTCTTT. This gives the protein CASSEGGGWRTEAFF.

This clonotype was seen once. The gene calls are TRBV20-1 and TRBJ2-5; the D is unclear. CDR1 is DFQATT, CDR2 SNEGSKA, per germline (reference sequence). Between the trimmed V and J ends, which lost 0 bases and 0 bases, there was a span of 11 bases. The CDR3 runs to 15 residues. The CDR3 bases are TGCAGTGCTAGAGAGCCTAGGCGGTACCAAGAGACCCAGTACTTC. It yields the protein CSAREPRRYQETQYF.

This clonotype was seen a few times. The chain links TRBV5-1 to TRBJ2-1, with TRBD2 identical over 9 bases. This CDR3 contains 14 residues. Germline V gene data show CDR1 as SGHRS and CDR2 as YFSETQ. The V gene end was trimmed by 4 bases and the J gene end by 9 bases; junction bases not matched to a gene: 8. The CDR3 coding sequence is TGCGCCAGCAGCCTGGAGGGGACTAGCTTTGAGCAGTTCTTC. It encodes CASSLEGTSFEQFF.

The V and J genes are TRBV20-1 and TRBJ2-1, with D maybe TRBD2 (5 bases). V lost 6 bases and J 3 bases, leaving 18 bases between the germline ends. The CDR3 is 15 residues long. Germline V lookup: CDR1 DFQATT, CDR2 SNEGSKA (reference sequence). CDR3 amino acids: CSALISGNLYNEQFF. The CDR3 DNA sequence: TGCAGTGCCCTTATCAGCGGAAACCTCTACAATGAGCAGTTCTTC.

V usage is TRBV20-1 and J usage is TRBJ2-1; D is possibly TRBD1 (7 bases). Trimming removed 5 bases at V and 8 bases at J, with 19 bases between. This CDR3 contains 14 residues. Germline assignment: CDR1 DFQATT and CDR2 SNEGSKA (reference sequence). CDR3 loop: CSAADPQGRHEQFF. In DNA, the CDR3 is TGCAGTGCTGCCGATCCACAGGGGAGGCATGAGCAGTTCTTC.

This chain joins TRBV5-1 and TRBJ2-5, with 8 bases that match TRBD2. With 2 bases clipped from V and 5 bases from J, the junction kept 11 bases outside the gene matches. This CDR3 has 16 amino acids. Germline CDR1 is SGHRS and CDR2 is YFSETQ. The CDR3 DNA sequence: TGCGCCAGCAGCTTCCCCGGTGTAGCGGGGATGGAGACCCAGTACTTC. Translated: CASSFPGVAGMETQYF.

J is TRBJ1-3 and V is TRBV20-1; unclear D gene. In germline, CDR1 is DFQATT, CDR2 SNEGSKA (reference sequence). V gave up 0 bases and J gave up 8 bases, with 8 bases separating them. The CDR3 length is 12 residues. CDR3 region: CSARDPGHTIYF. DNA of the CDR3: TGCAGTGCTAGAGATCCAGGACACACCATATATTTT.

This clonotype was seen more than once but under ten times. This chain links TRBV20-1 with TRBJ2-2; 9 nucleotides align to TRBD2. V shed 0 bases and J 5 bases; nucleotides not matched to a gene: 7. There are 16 residues in the CDR3. CDR1 and CDR2 (germline): DFQATT, SNEGSKA (reference sequence). This CDR3 is CSARETSGKRTGELFF. The CDR3 DNA is TGCAGTGCTAGAGAGACTAGCGGAAAGAGGACCGGGGAGCTGTTTTTT.

The chain carries TRBV20-1 and TRBJ2-7; D is ambiguous. This CDR3 region has 14 residues. Looked up from germline, CDR1 is DFQATT and CDR2 is SNEGSKA (reference sequence). The V end lost 1 base, the J end lost 2 bases, and 12 bases lay between the germline ends. Written as DNA, the CDR3 is TGCAGTGCTAGAGTTCCGGGTCTCCCCTACGAGCAGTACTTC. It translates to CSARVPGLPYEQYF.

This chain connects TRBV5-1 to TRBJ2-1, with TRBD2 identical over 14 bases. V was pared by 1 base and J by 7 bases, with 7 bases of the junction left unmatched. Germline V gives CDR1 SGHRS, CDR2 YFSETQ. The CDR3 extends over 17 amino acids. The CDR3 sequence: CASSLSGTSGRANEQFF. CDR3 DNA sequence: TGCGCCAGCAGCTTGTCCGGGACTAGCGGGAGAGCTAATGAGCAGTTCTTC.

This clonotype came up a few times. The J gene is TRBJ2-7, the V gene TRBV3-1; 8 bases line up with TRBD2. After removal of 3 bases from V and 0 bases from J, the junction contained 7 bases not matched to a gene. CDR3 length equals 16 residues. CDR1 and CDR2 from the germline V gene are LGHDT and YNNKEL (reference sequence). In DNA, the CDR3 is TGTGCCAGCAGCCATCTAACTAGCGGCTACTCCTACGAGCAGTACTTC. Translation: CASSHLTSGYSYEQYF.

The rearrangement links TRBV20-1 to TRBJ2-1; the match to TRBD2 covers 10 bases. This CDR3 has 15 amino acids. The J segment lost 0 bases and the V segment lost 6 bases, leaving 5 bases of the junction unmatched. Germline loops: CDR1 DFQATT, CDR2 SNEGSKA (reference sequence). CDR3 protein: CSARLAGRSYNEQFF. CDR3 DNA sequence: TGCAGTGCGCGACTAGCGGGCCGCTCCTACAATGAGCAGTTCTTC.

Written as DNA, the CDR3 is TGTGCCAGCCAGACTTCCAGAATACAGGGGGCAAGCACAGATACGCAGTATTTT. Amino acids: CASQTSRIQGASTDTQYF. V usage is TRBV27 and J usage is TRBJ2-3, with TRBD1 identical over 9 bases. This CDR3 spans 18 amino acids. Germline CDR1 MNHEY, CDR2 SMNVEV (reference sequence). J lost 0 bases, V lost 8 bases, and 15 bases had no gene match.

V gene TRBV28 combines with J gene TRBJ2-1; D possibly corresponds to TRBD2 (6 bases). The CDR3 loop spans 15 amino acids. The germline CDR1 and CDR2 sequences are MDHEN and SYDVKM. Deletions cut 4 bases from V and 7 bases from J, with 17 bases between. CDR3: CASSWRRGPLNEQFF. CDR3 nucleotide sequence: TGTGCCAGCAGTTGGCGGAGGGGACCCTTGAATGAGCAGTTCTTC.

The sample holds a few counts of this clonotype. This chain joins TRBV3-1 and TRBJ1-1; D is ambiguous. The CDR3 runs 15 residues. V was trimmed by 1 base and J by 1 base, leaving 10 bases between them. CDR1 is LGHDT and CDR2 is YNNKEL in the germline V gene (reference sequence). The DNA for the CDR3 is TGTGCCAGCAGCCAAGTGGGTTACCGGAACACTGAAGCTTTCTTT. Its translation is CASSQVGYRNTEAFF.